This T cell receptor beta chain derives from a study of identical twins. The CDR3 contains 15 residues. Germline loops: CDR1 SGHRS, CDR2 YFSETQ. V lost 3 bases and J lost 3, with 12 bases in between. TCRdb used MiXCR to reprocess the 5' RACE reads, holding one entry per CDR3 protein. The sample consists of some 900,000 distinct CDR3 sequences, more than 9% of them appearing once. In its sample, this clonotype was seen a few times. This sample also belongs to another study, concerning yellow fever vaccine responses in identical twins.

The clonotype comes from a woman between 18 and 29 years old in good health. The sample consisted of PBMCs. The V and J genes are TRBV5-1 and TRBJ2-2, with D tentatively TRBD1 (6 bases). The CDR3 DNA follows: TGCGCCAGCAGCTCACAGGGCCTTGACACCGGGGAGCTGTTTTTT. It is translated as CASSSQGLDTGELFF.